The 6 T cell receptor beta chains below all came from one sample that was sequenced in a study of T cell repertoires in cytomegalovirus infection. TCRdb re-called the reads with MiXCR, one entry per CDR3 protein. The data contain around 200,000 distinct CDR3 sequences, 30% to 45% of them seen just once; the ten biggest clones take up around 60%. Their antigen targets remain unknown. The sequences come from CD8+ T cells from cultured PBMCs, collected from culture after CMV antigen stimulation. Receptors were obtained from a human donor in good health (CMV status not recorded). Some clones in this sample may be carry-over from other donors' samples.

The chain combines TRBV7-9 with TRBJ2-5; D ambiguous. Germline lookup yields CDR1 SEHNR and CDR2 FQNEAQ (reference sequence). V gave up 0 bases and J gave up 5 bases, with 10 bases separating them. The CDR3 runs 14 residues. This CDR3 reads CASSLAAALETQYF. The DNA for the CDR3 is TGTGCCAGCAGCTTAGCTGCCGCTCTGGAGACCCAGTACTTC.

There are a few counts of this clonotype. The chain is built from TRBV12-5 and TRBJ2-7; D might be TRBD2 (5 bases). CDR1 is LGHNT, CDR2 FRNRAP, per germline. V shed 2 bases and J shed 3 bases, with 14 bases lying between them. The CDR3 is 15 amino acids. The CDR3 loop is CASGLTPGSDYEQYF. The CDR3 nucleotides read TGTGCTAGTGGTTTGACCCCGGGTAGCGACTACGAGCAGTACTTC.

This clonotype was found many times. V gene TRBV6-6 combines with J gene TRBJ2-3; D call uncertain. This CDR3 has 11 amino acids. V lost 5 bases, J lost 5 bases, and 5 bases lay in between. Germline CDR1 is MNHNY and CDR2 is SVGAGI (reference sequence). The CDR3 sequence is CASSPGDTQYF. Here the CDR3 DNA reads TGTGCCAGCAGTCCAGGAGATACGCAGTATTTT.

There are a few counts of this clonotype. This chain links TRBV3-1 with TRBJ1-2; no reliable D call. The CDR3 is made up of 16 amino acids. CDR1 is LGHDT, CDR2 YNNKEL, per germline (reference sequence). V shed 3 bases and J shed 5 bases, with 19 bases lying between them. The DNA for the CDR3 is TGTGCCAGCAGCCACAGAGCAGGAGTTCTTTTGTATGGCTACACCTTC. Translating gives CASSHRAGVLLYGYTF.

This chain uses TRBV4-1 with TRBJ1-2; D is undetermined. The CDR3 is 15 amino acids. Germline CDR1 MGHRA, CDR2 YSYEKL. V was clipped by 1 base and J by 2 bases, with 11 bases between them. The CDR3 coding sequence is TGCGCCAGCAGCCAAGTAGTCGGAACAAACTATGGCTACACCTTC. This codes for CASSQVVGTNYGYTF.

The CDR3 nucleotides are TGTGCCAGCAGCTTATTCTCCCTAGCGGGGGGGGCAAGCTCCTACAATGAGCAGTTCTTC. It translates to CASSLFSLAGGASSYNEQFF. V and J are TRBV11-2 and TRBJ2-1, with TRBD2 matching over 12 bases. J gave up 0 bases and V 2 bases, and 11 bases lay outside the gene matches. Per germline, CDR1 SGHAT and CDR2 FQNNGV. The CDR3 loop spans 20 amino acids.